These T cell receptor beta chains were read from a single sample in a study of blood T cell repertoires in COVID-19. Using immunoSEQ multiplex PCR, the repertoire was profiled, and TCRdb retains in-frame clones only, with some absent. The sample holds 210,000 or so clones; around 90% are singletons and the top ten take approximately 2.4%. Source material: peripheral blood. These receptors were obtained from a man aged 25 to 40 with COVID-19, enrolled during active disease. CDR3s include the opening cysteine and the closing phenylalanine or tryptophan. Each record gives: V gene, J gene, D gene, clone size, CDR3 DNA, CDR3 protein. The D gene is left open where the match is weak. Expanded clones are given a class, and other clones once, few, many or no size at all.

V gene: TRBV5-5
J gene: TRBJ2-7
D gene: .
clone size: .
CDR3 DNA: TGTGCCAGCAGCTTGGGACGAAGTTGGAGCTCCTACGAGCAGTACTTC
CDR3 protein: CASSLGRSWSSYEQYF

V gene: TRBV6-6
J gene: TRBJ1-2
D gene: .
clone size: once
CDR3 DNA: TGTGCCAGCAGTTACGCGACAAGCTCTGGCTACACCTTC
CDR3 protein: CASSYATSSGYTF

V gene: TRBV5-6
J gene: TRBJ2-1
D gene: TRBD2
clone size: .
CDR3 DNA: TGTGCCAGCAGCAAGGGGACTAGCGGACACAATGAGCAGTTCTTC
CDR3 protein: CASSKGTSGHNEQFF

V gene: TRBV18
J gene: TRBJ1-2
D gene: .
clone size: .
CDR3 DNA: TGTGCCAGCTCACCACCTAATAACTATGGCTACACCTTC
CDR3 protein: CASSPPNNYGYTF

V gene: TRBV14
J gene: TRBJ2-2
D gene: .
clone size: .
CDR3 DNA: TGTGCCAGCAGCCAAGATAGGTGGGCCGAATGGAAGCTGTTTTTT
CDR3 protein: CASSQDRWAEWKLFF

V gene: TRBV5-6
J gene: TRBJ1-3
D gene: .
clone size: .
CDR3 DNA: TGTGCCAGCAGCTTCTCCCGGTTCTCTGGAAACACCATATATTTT
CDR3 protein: CASSFSRFSGNTIYF

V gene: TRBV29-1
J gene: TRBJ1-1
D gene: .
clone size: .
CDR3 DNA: TGCAGCGTTGTTAGCACTGAAGCTTTCTTT
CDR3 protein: CSVVSTEAFF

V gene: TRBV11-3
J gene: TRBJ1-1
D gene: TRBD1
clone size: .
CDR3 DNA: TGTGCCAGCAGCACAGGACAGGGGCTCGAAGCTTTCTTT
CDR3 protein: CASSTGQGLEAFF

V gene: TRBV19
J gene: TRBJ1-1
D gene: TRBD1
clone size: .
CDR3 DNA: TGTGCCAGTAGTCCCGGGACAGGGTCTGGCACTGAAGCTTTCTTT
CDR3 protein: CASSPGTGSGTEAFF

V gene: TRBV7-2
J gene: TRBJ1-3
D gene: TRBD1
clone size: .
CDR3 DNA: TGTGCCAGCAGCTTAATGAGGGGGGGGACAGGGCCTGGAAACACCATATATTTT
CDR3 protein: CASSLMRGGTGPGNTIYF

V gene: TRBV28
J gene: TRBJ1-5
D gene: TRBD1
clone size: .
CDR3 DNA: TGTGCCAGCAGGGGAGGGACAGGGAGCAATCAGCCCCAGCATTTT
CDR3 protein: CASRGGTGSNQPQHF

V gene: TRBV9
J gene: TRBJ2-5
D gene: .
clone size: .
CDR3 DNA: TGTGCCAGCAGCGTGCAGGGGCGGGAGACCCAGTACTTC
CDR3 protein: CASSVQGRETQYF

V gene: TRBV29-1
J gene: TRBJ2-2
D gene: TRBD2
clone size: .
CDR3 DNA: TGCAGCGTCCAAGGGTCTAGCGGGAGGGCCGGTCCGAGATTGGAGCTGTTTTTT
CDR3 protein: CSVQGSSGRAGPRLELFF

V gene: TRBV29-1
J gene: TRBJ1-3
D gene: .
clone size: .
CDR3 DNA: TGCAGCGTAGTACAGGGTTTTCGCGGAAACACCATATATTTT
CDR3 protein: CSVVQGFRGNTIYF

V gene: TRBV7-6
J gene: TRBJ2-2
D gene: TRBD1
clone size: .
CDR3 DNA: TGTGCCAGCAGCCGACAGGGGGGCACCGGGGAGCTGTTTTTT
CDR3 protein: CASSRQGGTGELFF

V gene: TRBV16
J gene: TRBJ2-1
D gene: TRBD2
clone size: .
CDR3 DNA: TGTGCCAGCAGCCAACCCCTACTAGCGGGAGGGCACAATGAGCAGTTCTTC
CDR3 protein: CASSQPLLAGGHNEQFF

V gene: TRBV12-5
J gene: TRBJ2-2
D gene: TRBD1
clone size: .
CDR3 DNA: TGTGCTAGTGGTTTACACCGCGGGACAGGTACCACCGGGGAGCTGTTTTTT
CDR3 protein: CASGLHRGTGTTGELFF

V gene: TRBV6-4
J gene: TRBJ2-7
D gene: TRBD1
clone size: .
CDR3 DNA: TGTGCCAGCAGGGGACAGCCATCCTCCTACGAGCAGTACTTC
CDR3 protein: CASRGQPSSYEQYF

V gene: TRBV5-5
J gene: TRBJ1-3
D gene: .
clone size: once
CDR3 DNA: TGTGCCAGCAGCTTAGCGATAAGCTCTGGAAACACCATATATTTT
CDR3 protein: CASSLAISSGNTIYF

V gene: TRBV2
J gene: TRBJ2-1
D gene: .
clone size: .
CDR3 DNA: TGTGCCAGCACCATGGGAACTAGTCGTGAGCAGTTCTTC
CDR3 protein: CASTMGTSREQFF

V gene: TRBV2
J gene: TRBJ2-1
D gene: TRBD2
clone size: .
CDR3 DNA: TGTGCCAGCAGTGGCCCCCTACTAGCGGGAGGGCCGCATGAGCAGTTCTTC
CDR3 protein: CASSGPLLAGGPHEQFF

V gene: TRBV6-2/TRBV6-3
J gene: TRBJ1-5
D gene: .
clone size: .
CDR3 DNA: TGTGCCAGCAGCCATAAAACGGTAGCCTACAATCAGCCCCAGCATTTT
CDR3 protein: CASSHKTVAYNQPQHF

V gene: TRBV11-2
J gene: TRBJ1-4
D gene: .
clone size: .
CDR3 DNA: TGTGCCAGCAGCTTAGCCTGGGGGCGAAGGAATGAAAAACTGTTTTTT
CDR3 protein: CASSLAWGRRNEKLFF

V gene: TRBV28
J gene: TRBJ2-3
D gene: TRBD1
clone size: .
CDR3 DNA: TGTGCCAGCAGTTCGGGACAGGCTAGCACAGATACGCAGTATTTT
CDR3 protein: CASSSGQASTDTQYF

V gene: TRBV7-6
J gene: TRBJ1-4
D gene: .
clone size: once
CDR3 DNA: TGTGCCAGCAGCTTAAACCCGTCAGGGTTCGAAAAACTGTTTTTT
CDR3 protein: CASSLNPSGFEKLFF

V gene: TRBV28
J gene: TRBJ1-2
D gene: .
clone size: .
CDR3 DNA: TGTGCCAGCAGAGGGACAACTATGGTTGGCTACACCTTC
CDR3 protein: CASRGTTMVGYTF

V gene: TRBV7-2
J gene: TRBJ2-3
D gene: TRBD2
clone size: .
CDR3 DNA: TGTGCCAGCACCGACCTTCGGGGGGGGGTATCAGATACGCAGTATTTT
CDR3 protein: CASTDLRGGVSDTQYF

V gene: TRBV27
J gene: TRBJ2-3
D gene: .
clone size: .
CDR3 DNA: TGTGCCAGCAGTTTGAGGTCTGCGGATACGCAGTATTTT
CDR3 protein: CASSLRSADTQYF

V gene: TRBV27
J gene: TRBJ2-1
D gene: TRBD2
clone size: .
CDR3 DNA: TGTGCCAGCAGTTCCCTCCAACTAGCGGGAGACCTCAATGAGCAGTTCTTC
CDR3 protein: CASSSLQLAGDLNEQFF

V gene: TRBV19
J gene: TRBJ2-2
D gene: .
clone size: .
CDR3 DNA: TGTGCCAGTAGAAAGTACAGCCCCGGGGAGCTGTTTTTT
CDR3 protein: CASRKYSPGELFF